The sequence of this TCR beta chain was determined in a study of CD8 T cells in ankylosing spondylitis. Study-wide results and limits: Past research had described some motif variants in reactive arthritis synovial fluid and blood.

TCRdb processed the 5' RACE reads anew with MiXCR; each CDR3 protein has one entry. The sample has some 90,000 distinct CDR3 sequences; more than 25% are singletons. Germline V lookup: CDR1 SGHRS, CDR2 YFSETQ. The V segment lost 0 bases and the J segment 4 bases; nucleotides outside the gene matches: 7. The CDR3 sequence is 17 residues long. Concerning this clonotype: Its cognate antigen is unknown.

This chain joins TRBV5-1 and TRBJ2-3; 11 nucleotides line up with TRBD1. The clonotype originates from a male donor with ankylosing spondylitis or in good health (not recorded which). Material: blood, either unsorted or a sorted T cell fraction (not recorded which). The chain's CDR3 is CASSLAWTGGASDTQYF. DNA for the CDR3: TGCGCCAGCAGCTTGGCCTGGACAGGGGGCGCTTCAGATACGCAGTATTTT.